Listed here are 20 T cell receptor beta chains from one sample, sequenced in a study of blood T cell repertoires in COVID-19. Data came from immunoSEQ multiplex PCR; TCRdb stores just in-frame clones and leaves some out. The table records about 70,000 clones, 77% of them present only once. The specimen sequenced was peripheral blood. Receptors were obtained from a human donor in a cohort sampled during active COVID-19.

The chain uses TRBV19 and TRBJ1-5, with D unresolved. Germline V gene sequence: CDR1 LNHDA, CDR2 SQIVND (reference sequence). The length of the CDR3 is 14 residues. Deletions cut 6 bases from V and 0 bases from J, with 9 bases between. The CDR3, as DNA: TGTGCCAGTAGCGTGACGGGTAGCAATCAGCCCCAGCATTTT. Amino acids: CASSVTGSNQPQHF.

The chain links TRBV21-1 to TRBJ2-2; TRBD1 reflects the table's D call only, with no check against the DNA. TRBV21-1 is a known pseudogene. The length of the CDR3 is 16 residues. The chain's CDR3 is CASSPRRIRDTGELFF. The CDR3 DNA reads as TGTGCCAGCAGCCCAAGGAGAATCAGGGACACCGGGGAGCTGTTTTTT.

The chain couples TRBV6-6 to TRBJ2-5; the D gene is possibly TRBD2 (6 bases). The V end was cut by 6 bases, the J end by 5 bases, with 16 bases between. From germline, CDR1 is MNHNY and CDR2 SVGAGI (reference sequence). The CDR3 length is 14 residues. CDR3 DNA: TGTGCCAGCAGACCCTCTGGGAGGCGGGAGACCCAGTACTTC. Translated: CASRPSGRRETQYF.

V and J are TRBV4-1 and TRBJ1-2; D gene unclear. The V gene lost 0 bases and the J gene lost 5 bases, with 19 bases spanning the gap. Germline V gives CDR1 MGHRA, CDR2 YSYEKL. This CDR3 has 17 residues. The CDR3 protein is CASSQDAGSSLPYGYTF. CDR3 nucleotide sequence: TGCGCCAGCAGCCAAGATGCGGGCTCCTCCCTACCTTATGGCTACACCTTC.

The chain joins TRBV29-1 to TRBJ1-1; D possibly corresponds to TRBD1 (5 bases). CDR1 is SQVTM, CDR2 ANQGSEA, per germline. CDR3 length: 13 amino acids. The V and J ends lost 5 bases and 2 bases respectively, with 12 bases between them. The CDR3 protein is CSVNWGDNTEAFF. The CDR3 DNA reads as TGCAGCGTTAATTGGGGCGATAACACTGAAGCTTTCTTT.

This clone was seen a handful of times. CDR3 loop: CASSSRDRAHEQYF. The CDR3 DNA sequence: TGTGCCAGCAGCTCGAGGGACAGGGCCCACGAGCAGTACTTC. This chain links TRBV5-8 with TRBJ2-7; 9 bases are shared with TRBD1. CDR3 size: 14 residues. CDR1 and CDR2 from the germline V gene are SGHTS and YDEGEE. With V trimmed by 3 bases and J by 5 bases, 6 bases remained unmatched.

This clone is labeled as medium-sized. The CDR3 here is CATSTGDQETQYF. CDR3 coding DNA: TGTGCCACCTCGACAGGGGACCAAGAGACCCAGTACTTC. The chain recombines TRBV10-3 with TRBJ2-5, with 8 positions matching TRBD1. The CDR3 is made up of 13 amino acids. The junction had 4 bases not matched to a gene; V was cut back by 10 bases and J by 0 bases. Looked up from germline, CDR1 is ENHRY and CDR2 is SYGVKD.

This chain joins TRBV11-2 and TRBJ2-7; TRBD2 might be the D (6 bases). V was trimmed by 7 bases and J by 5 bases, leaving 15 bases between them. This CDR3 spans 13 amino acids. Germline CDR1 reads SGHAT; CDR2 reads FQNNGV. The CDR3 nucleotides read TGTGCCAGCATGGGCGGGACTCCGAACGAGCAGTACTTC. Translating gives CASMGGTPNEQYF.

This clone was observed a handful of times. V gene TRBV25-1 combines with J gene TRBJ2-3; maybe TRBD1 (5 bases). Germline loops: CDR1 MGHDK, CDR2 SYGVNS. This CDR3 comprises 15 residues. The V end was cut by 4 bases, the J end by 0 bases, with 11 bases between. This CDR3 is CASSGTYPSTDTQYF. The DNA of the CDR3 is TGTGCCAGCAGTGGGACATATCCTAGCACAGATACGCAGTATTTT. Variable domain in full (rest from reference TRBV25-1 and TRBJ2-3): EADIYQTPRYLVIGTGKKITLECSQTMGHDKMYWYQQDPGMELHLIHYSYGVNSTEKGDLSSESTVSRIRTEHFPLTLESARPSHTSQYLCASSGTYPSTDTQYFGPGTRLTVL.

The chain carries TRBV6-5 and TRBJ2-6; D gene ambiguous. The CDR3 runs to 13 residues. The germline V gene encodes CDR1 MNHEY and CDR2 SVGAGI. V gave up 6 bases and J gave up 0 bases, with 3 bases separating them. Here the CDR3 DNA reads TGTGCCAGCAGAGCCTCTGGGGCCAACGTCCTGACTTTC. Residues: CASRASGANVLTF.

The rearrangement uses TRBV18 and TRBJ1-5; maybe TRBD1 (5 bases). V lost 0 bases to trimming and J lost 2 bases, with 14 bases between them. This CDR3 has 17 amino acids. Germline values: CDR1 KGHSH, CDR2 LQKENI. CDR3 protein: CASSPPGGRAGNQPQHF. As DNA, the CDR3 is TGTGCCAGCTCACCACCGGGGGGGAGGGCTGGCAATCAGCCCCAGCATTTT.

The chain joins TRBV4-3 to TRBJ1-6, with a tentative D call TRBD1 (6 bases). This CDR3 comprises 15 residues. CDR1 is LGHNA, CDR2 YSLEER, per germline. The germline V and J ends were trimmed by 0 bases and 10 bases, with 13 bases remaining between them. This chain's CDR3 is CASSQEVRGRSPLHF. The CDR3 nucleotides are TGCGCCAGCAGCCAAGAAGTCAGGGGAAGGTCACCCCTCCACTTT.

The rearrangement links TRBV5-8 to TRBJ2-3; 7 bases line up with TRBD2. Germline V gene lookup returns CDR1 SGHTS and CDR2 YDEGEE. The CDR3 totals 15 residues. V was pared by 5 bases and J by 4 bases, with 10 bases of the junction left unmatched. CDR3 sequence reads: CASSRDYRVPDTQYF. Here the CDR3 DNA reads TGTGCCAGCAGTCGGGACTACCGAGTCCCAGATACGCAGTATTTT.

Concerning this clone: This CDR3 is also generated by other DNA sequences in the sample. The CDR3 sequence is CASSLGQSYEQYF. The CDR3 bases are TGTGCCAGCAGCTTGGGACAGTCCTACGAGCAGTACTTC. The chain has TRBV5-4 and TRBJ2-7, with TRBD1 as a possible D gene (5 bases). This CDR3 is built from 13 residues. CDR1 and CDR2 from the germline V gene are SGHNT and YYREEE (reference sequence). Deletions cut 0 bases from V and 1 base from J, with 5 bases between.

CDR3 sequence reads: CASSPIDGEGHEQYF. For the CDR3, the DNA is TGTGCCAGCTCACCCATTGACGGGGAAGGTCACGAGCAGTACTTC. V and J are TRBV18 and TRBJ2-7; a possible D gene is TRBD2 (5 bases). The CDR3 consists of 15 residues. V dropped 3 bases and J dropped 5 bases, with 17 bases sitting between them. Germline loops: CDR1 KGHSH, CDR2 LQKENI.

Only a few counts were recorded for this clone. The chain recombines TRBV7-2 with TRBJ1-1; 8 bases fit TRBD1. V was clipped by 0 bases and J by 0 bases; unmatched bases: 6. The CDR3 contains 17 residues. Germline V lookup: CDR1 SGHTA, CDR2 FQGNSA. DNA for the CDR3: TGTGCCAGCAGCTTAGCGTACAGGGGGAGGATGAACACTGAAGCTTTCTTT. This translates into CASSLAYRGRMNTEAFF. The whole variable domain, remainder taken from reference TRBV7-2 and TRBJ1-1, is GAGVSQSPSNKVTEKGKDVELRCDPISGHTALYWYRQSLGQGLEFLIYFQGNSAPDKSGLPSDRFSAERTGGSVSTLTIQRTQQEDSAVYLCASSLAYRGRMNTEAFFGQGTRLTVV.

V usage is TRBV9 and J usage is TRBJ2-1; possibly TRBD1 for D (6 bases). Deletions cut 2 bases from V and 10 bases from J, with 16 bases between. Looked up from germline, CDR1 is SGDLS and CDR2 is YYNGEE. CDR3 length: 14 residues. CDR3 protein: CASSVPGHQVEQFF. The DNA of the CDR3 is TGTGCCAGCAGCGTTCCGGGACACCAGGTGGAGCAGTTCTTC.

DNA of the CDR3: TGTGCCAGTAGCCCCCTCCTCGAGCTAATCAGCAATCAGCCCCAGCATTTT. Amino acids: CASSPLLELISNQPQHF. The J gene is TRBJ1-5, the V gene TRBV19, with D hard to call. Trimming took off 6 bases at V and 1 base at J, with 19 bases between the two ends. In germline, CDR1 is LNHDA, CDR2 SQIVND (reference sequence). The CDR3 is made up of 17 amino acids.

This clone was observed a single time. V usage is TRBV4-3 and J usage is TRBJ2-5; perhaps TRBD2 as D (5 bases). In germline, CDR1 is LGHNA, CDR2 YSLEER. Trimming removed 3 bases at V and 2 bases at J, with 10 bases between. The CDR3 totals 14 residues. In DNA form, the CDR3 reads TGCGCCAGCAGCCAGCGGGCCTTACAAGAGACCCAGTACTTC. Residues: CASSQRALQETQYF.

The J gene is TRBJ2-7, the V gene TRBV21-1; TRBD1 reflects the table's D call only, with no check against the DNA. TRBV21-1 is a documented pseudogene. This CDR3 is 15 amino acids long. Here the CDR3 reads CASSKARGYFYEQYF. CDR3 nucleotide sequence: TGTGCCAGCAGCAAAGCTAGGGGCTACTTCTACGAGCAGTACTTC.